This T cell receptor beta chain was captured by sequencing in a study of control samples from healthy donors and cancer patients. Clones were read by immunoSEQ multiplex PCR, and TCRdb kept only the in-frame ones, dropping some. Seen here are around 84,000 clones, 91% observed once, and the top ten hold 15% to 19%. Sequencing was performed on blood. This clonotype originated in a man younger than 45 in good health.

CDR3 DNA sequence: TGTGCCAGCAGCTCTACAGGGGCGAGGGCTTTCTTT. Encoded protein: CASSSTGARAFF. J is TRBJ1-1 and V is TRBV13, with 7 bases lining up with TRBD1. V lost 4 bases and J lost 11; bases outside the gene matches: 7. CDR1 PRHDT and CDR2 FYEKMQ come from the germline V gene (reference sequence). The CDR3 totals 12 residues. The entire variable domain, with the rest obtained from reference TRBV13 and TRBJ1-1, is as follows: AAGVIQSPRHLIKEKRETATLKCYPIPRHDTVYWYQQGPGQDPQFLISFYEKMQSDKGSIPDRFSAQQFSDYHSELNMSSLELGDSALYFCASSSTGARAFFGQGTRLTVV.